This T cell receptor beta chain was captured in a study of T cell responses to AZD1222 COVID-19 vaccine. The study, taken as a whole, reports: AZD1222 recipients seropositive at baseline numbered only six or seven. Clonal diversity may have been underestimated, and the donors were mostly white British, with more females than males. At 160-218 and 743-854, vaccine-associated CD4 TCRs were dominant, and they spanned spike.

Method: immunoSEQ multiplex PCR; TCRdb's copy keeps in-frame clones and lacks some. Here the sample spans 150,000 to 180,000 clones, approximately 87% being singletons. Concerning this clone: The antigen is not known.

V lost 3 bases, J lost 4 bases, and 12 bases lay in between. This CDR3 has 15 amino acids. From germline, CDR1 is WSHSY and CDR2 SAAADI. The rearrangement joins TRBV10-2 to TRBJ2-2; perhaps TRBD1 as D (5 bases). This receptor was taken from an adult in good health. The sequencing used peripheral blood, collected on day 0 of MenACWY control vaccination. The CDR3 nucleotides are TGCGCCAGCAGTGAAGGGCAGGGAATCACCGGGGAGCTGTTTTTT. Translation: CASSEGQGITGELFF.